The rows below give T cell receptor beta chains drawn from one sample of a study of blood T cell repertoires in COVID-19. TCRdb keeps only in-frame clones here, not all; method: immunoSEQ multiplex PCR. In the table there are about 160,000 clones, around four fifths of which are singletons. The sample was peripheral blood. These receptors were taken from a woman older than 75 with acute or convalescent COVID-19. CDR3s leave out the opening cysteine and the closing phenylalanine or tryptophan. Fields, in order: CDR3 protein, clone size, V gene, J gene. Clone size is given for some rows only: seen once, a few or many times, or a class if the clone is expanded.

CDR3: ASSLAGTVRNTEAF; size: .; V: TRBV5-1; J: TRBJ1-1
CDR3: ASTPRGTGGRSGELF; size: .; V: TRBV21-1; J: TRBJ2-2
CDR3: AWSGGSLRDMNTEAF; size: .; V: TRBV30; J: TRBJ1-1
CDR3: ASSSEQRGGLTGELF; size: .; V: TRBV18; J: TRBJ2-2
CDR3: ASSEGTSGGQETQY; size: .; V: TRBV10-1; J: TRBJ2-5
CDR3: ASSPSMNTEAF; size: few; V: TRBV12-3/TRBV12-4; J: TRBJ1-1
CDR3: ASSPGGGGWTGELF; size: .; V: TRBV7-7; J: TRBJ2-2
CDR3: ASSPWDTETQY; size: .; V: TRBV7-9; J: TRBJ2-5
CDR3: ASSLMVRTSGRADTGELF; size: .; V: TRBV7-3; J: TRBJ2-2
CDR3: ASSVGLAGVGEQF; size: .; V: TRBV9; J: TRBJ2-1
CDR3: ASSPQGNTEAF; size: few; V: TRBV19; J: TRBJ1-1
CDR3: AISHGAGDEQY; size: .; V: TRBV10-3; J: TRBJ2-7
CDR3: AWGWTGGTDTQY; size: .; V: TRBV30; J: TRBJ2-3
CDR3: ASSTIFVAGTSYEQY; size: .; V: TRBV3-1/TRBV3-2; J: TRBJ2-7
CDR3: ASSEVESQY; size: .; V: TRBV6-1; J: TRBJ2-5
CDR3: ASSLGGTQY; size: .; V: TRBV2; J: TRBJ2-3
CDR3: ATSDTSGRAHTQY; size: .; V: TRBV24-1; J: TRBJ2-3
CDR3: ASSLQGGDTEAF; size: .; V: TRBV5-1; J: TRBJ1-1